The rows below give T cell receptor beta chains drawn from one sample of a study of blood T cell repertoires in COVID-19. The repertoire was sequenced with immunoSEQ multiplex PCR; TCRdb's copy has only in-frame clones and lacks some. Of tens of thousands of clones in the sample, about 86% were seen once. The specimen was peripheral blood. These receptors came from a man aged 50-59 years with active COVID-19. Both conserved end residues are part of each CDR3. Fields, in order: J gene, D gene, clone size, V gene, CDR3 DNA, CDR3 protein. The D gene is left open where the match is weak. Clone size is stated in some rows and not others, as once, few, many or a class when expanded.

>TRBJ1-4|TRBD1|-|TRBV4-1
TGCGCCAGCAGCCAACCGGACAGGGGAAATGAAAAACTGTTTTTT
CASSQPDRGNEKLFF
>TRBJ2-1|-|-|TRBV6-6
TGTGCCACCTACAGAGAGTCCTACAATGAGCAGTTCTTC
CATYRESYNEQFF
>TRBJ1-6|TRBD1|few|TRBV2
TGTGCCAGCAGTGAATACGGGGATCCGGGACAGGGGATAGGATCACCCCTCCACTTT
CASSEYGDPGQGIGSPLHF
>TRBJ2-5|-|few|TRBV7-9
TGTGCCAGCAGCTTTAGCCAAGAGACCCAGTACTTC
CASSFSQETQYF
>TRBJ2-5|-|-|TRBV11-2
TGTGCCAGCAGCTTCGAGGGAGGGGGGGAGACCCAGTACTTC
CASSFEGGGETQYF
>TRBJ2-3|-|-|TRBV7-2
TGTGCCAGCAGCTTAGACAGTCCCGTAGATACGCAGTATTTT
CASSLDSPVDTQYF
>TRBJ2-5|TRBD2|-|TRBV5-1
TGCGCCAGCAGCTTGACTAGCGGGGGAGGGCAAGAGACCCAGTACTTC
CASSLTSGGGQETQYF
>TRBJ2-5|-|-|TRBV3-1/TRBV3-2
TGTGCCAGCAGCCAACAAAGGGTTAGGGCGGGAAGCCAAGAGACCCAGTACTTC
CASSQQRVRAGSQETQYF
>TRBJ2-3|TRBD2|-|TRBV11-3
TGTGCCAGCAGCTTAATAGCGGGAGGGTCCACAGATACGCAGTATTTT
CASSLIAGGSTDTQYF
>TRBJ2-3|-|-|TRBV12-3/TRBV12-4
TGTGCCAGCAGCCTCACAGATACGCAGTATTTT
CASSLTDTQYF
>TRBJ2-1|-|-|TRBV5-4
TGTGCCAGCAGCTTTCAGAATGAGCAGTTCTTC
CASSFQNEQFF
>TRBJ2-7|-|few|TRBV2
TGTGCCAGGCAGACTAGTACCTACGAGCAGTACTTC
CARQTSTYEQYF
>TRBJ1-3|-|-|TRBV7-8
TGTGCCAGCAGCTTAGAACAGGGAGGAAACACCATATATTTT
CASSLEQGGNTIYF
>TRBJ2-1|-|-|TRBV4-2
TGTGCCAGCAGTTCTGGGACTGCCAATGAGCAGTTCTTC
CASSSGTANEQFF
>TRBJ1-2|TRBD1|-|TRBV5-4
TGTGCCAGCAGCCGCCGGGACAGGGTCCCTGGCTACACCTTC
CASSRRDRVPGYTF
>TRBJ1-5|TRBD1|few|TRBV2
TGTGCCAGCAGTAGACAGGGGATAAATCAGCCCCAGCATTTT
CASSRQGINQPQHF
>TRBJ2-2|-|-|TRBV29-1
TGCAGCGTTAGCTTCACCGGGGAGCTGTTTTTT
CSVSFTGELFF
>TRBJ2-1|TRBD2|-|TRBV5-1
TGCGCCAGCAGCGATAGGACTAGCGGGAGCCCCGAGCAGTTCTTC
CASSDRTSGSPEQFF
>TRBJ2-3|TRBD2|once|TRBV7-8
TGTGCCAGCAGCCGCGGGAGTGTAGATACGCAGTATTTT
CASSRGSVDTQYF
>TRBJ2-2|-|-|TRBV3-1/TRBV3-2
TGTGCCAGCAGCCAAGAGTACGGGGAGCTGTTTTTT
CASSQEYGELFF
>TRBJ1-2|TRBD1|-|TRBV3-1/TRBV3-2
TGTGCCAGCAGCCCTTCGGACAGGGGCTATGGCTACACCTTC
CASSPSDRGYGYTF
>TRBJ2-5|TRBD2|-|TRBV11-2
TGTGCCAGCAGCCGGACTAGTGGATTGGTGGAGACCCAGTACTTC
CASSRTSGLVETQYF
>TRBJ2-1|TRBD1|-|TRBV10-2
TGCGCCAGCATAAGAGACAGGGTGGGCAATGAGCAGTTCTTC
CASIRDRVGNEQFF
>TRBJ1-5|-|-|TRBV6-2/TRBV6-3
TGTGCCAGCAGCTTGGACAGCCCTTATAGCAATCAGCCCCAGCATTTT
CASSLDSPYSNQPQHF
>TRBJ2-1|TRBD2|-|TRBV11-2
TGTGCCAGCAGATTAACGACTAGCTATGAGCAGTTCTTC
CASRLTTSYEQFF
>TRBJ2-5|TRBD2|-|TRBV6-1
TGTGCCAGCAGTGAAGCAGGGCGGGGGGGCCAGAAGACCCAGTACTTC
CASSEAGRGGQKTQYF
>TRBJ2-5|TRBD1|-|TRBV3-1/TRBV3-2
TGTGCCAGCAGCCAGCAGGGGGCGCAAGAGACCCAGTACTTC
CASSQQGAQETQYF
>TRBJ1-3|-|-|TRBV19
TGTGCCAGTACCGATCACTGGGGAGGTGGTAACACCATATATTTT
CASTDHWGGGNTIYF
>TRBJ2-2|TRBD2|-|TRBV15
TGTGCCACCAGCGGAGGGGAGGGCCTGGGGTCCGGGGAGCTGTTTTTT
CATSGGEGLGSGELFF
>TRBJ2-3|-|-|TRBV5-5
TGTGCCAGCAGCCGGCTTAGCGGAGCTAGCACAGATACGCAGTATTTT
CASSRLSGASTDTQYF
>TRBJ2-5|TRBD2|-|TRBV5-1
TGCGCCAGCAGCTTGGGACTAGCGGGGGGGCAAGAGACCCAGTACTTC
CASSLGLAGGQETQYF
>TRBJ2-1|TRBD1|-|TRBV20-1
TGCAGTGCTAGAACCGGGACAGGGGAGTTCTTC
CSARTGTGEFF
>TRBJ2-7|-|-|TRBV2
TGTGCCAGCAGTGACCAGGGAAGTGGCTACGAGCAGTACTTC
CASSDQGSGYEQYF
>TRBJ1-4|-|-|TRBV19
TGTGCCAGTAGTATAATACCCCCCGGGGAAAAACTGTTTTTT
CASSIIPPGEKLFF
>TRBJ2-1|TRBD1|-|TRBV15
TGTGCCACCAGCAGAGAAACAGGGGTTAGGTACAATGAGCAGTTCTTC
CATSRETGVRYNEQFF
>TRBJ1-1|TRBD1|-|TRBV5-4
TGTGCCTTCGGCGGACAGGGCCCAATTCGCACTGAAGCTTTCTTT
CAFGGQGPIRTEAFF
>TRBJ2-1|TRBD1|-|TRBV2
TGTGCCAGCAGAGGACAGGGGTACGTTTCGAATGAGCAGTTCTTC
CASRGQGYVSNEQFF
>TRBJ1-4|-|-|TRBV19
TGTGCCAGTAGGCGAAGCGGGACTAATGAAAAACTGTTTTTT
CASRRSGTNEKLFF
>TRBJ1-6|-|-|TRBV12-3/TRBV12-4
TGTGCCACCAGAAGGCGGTCAAATTCACCCCTCCACTTT
CATRRRSNSPLHF
>TRBJ2-3|-|-|TRBV6-1
TGTGCCAGCAGTGTCCAACAGGGCGGAAGCACAGATACGCAGTATTTT
CASSVQQGGSTDTQYF
>TRBJ2-7|-|-|TRBV29-1
TGCAGCGTTTCCTATGGCCGGGAAAGCGAGCAGTACTTC
CSVSYGRESEQYF
>TRBJ2-1|-|-|TRBV12-3/TRBV12-4
TGTGCCAGCAGTTTCTTCCCAGGGGAGCAGTTCTTC
CASSFFPGEQFF
>TRBJ2-5|TRBD1|-|TRBV5-6
TGTGCCAGCAGCTCGAAGGGGACAGGGGGCGCATTGCGGACCCAGTACTTC
CASSSKGTGGALRTQYF
>TRBJ2-2|TRBD1|once|TRBV6-6
TGTGCCAGCAGTCCCCGGGACAGGAGGGACACCGGGGAGCTGTTTTTT
CASSPRDRRDTGELFF
>TRBJ1-1|-|-|TRBV2
TGTGCCAGCAGTGAAGGGCCAGGGGACCTCATGAACACTGAAGCTTTCTTT
CASSEGPGDLMNTEAFF
>TRBJ2-7|-|-|TRBV25-1
TGTGCCAGCAGTGAGTCAGGGCGAAGGCAGTACTTC
CASSESGRRQYF
>TRBJ2-3|-|few|TRBV9
TGTGCCAGCAGCGTAGCTACGGACAGACGCACAGATACGCAGTATTTT
CASSVATDRRTDTQYF
>TRBJ1-1|-|-|TRBV12-3/TRBV12-4
TGTGCCAGCGGCGACAGGAGGAATGAAGCTTTCTTT
CASGDRRNEAFF
>TRBJ1-1|-|once|TRBV29-1
TGCAGCGGACGATCGGGGGAAGCTTTCTTT
CSGRSGEAFF
>TRBJ2-2|TRBD1|-|TRBV11-3
TGTGCCAGCAGCTTCGGGACAGCGGCCGGGGAGCTGTTTTTT
CASSFGTAAGELFF
>TRBJ1-1|-|once|TRBV7-2
TGTGCCAGCAGCTTAGCGGCCATGCCGTACACTGAAGCTTTCTTT
CASSLAAMPYTEAFF
>TRBJ2-3|TRBD2|-|TRBV5-4
TGTGCCAGCAGCTTGGCAGGGAGGGAGGATACGCAGTATTTT
CASSLAGREDTQYF
>TRBJ1-1|-|-|TRBV28
TGTGCCAGCAGTTTAGGGGGGGGCACTGAAGCTTTCTTT
CASSLGGGTEAFF
>TRBJ2-7|-|-|TRBV5-1
TGCGCCAGCAGCCTCTCAGGTACCTACGAGCAGTACTTC
CASSLSGTYEQYF
>TRBJ2-7|-|-|TRBV7-8
TGTGCCAGCAGCCCAGCCTACGAGCAGTACTTC
CASSPAYEQYF
>TRBJ2-5|TRBD1|once|TRBV29-1
TGCAGCGTCGCCCGGACAGGGCAACAAGAGACCCAGTACTTC
CSVARTGQQETQYF
>TRBJ1-2|-|-|TRBV5-1
TGCGCCAGCAGCACTGAAGGCCCTAGACAGAGCTATGGCTACACCTTC
CASSTEGPRQSYGYTF
>TRBJ2-3|-|-|TRBV21-1
TGTGCCCCCGAGAACCGCACCCCCACAGATACGCAGTATTTT
CAPENRTPTDTQYF
>TRBJ1-2|-|-|TRBV19
TGTGCCAGTCAGGACAGACCCTATGGCTACACCTTC
CASQDRPYGYTF
>TRBJ1-2|TRBD1|-|TRBV12-3/TRBV12-4
TGTGCCAGCAGTTTATCAGGGGGCAGCGGCTACACCTTC
CASSLSGGSGYTF